This T cell receptor beta chain was recorded in a study of cytomegalovirus exposure and HLA in healthy donors. Study results and limitations: Association with HLA alleles at 0.05 false discovery rate was found for some 18,000 TCR beta sequences in a later analysis. There were reportedly fewer N-insertions in an Asian-associated ancestry cluster than the roughly 670-donor mean, in a later analysis. There were several of the most significant clusters that appeared linked to common viral pathogens in a later analysis.

PCR was performed using 60 Vbeta and 13 Jbeta primers. Repertoires were generated with immunoSEQ multiplex PCR, while TCRdb's copy carries only in-frame clones and drops some. The sample records around 300,000 clones, just under 85% being singletons. Of note for this clone: Antigen unknown.

V dropped 1 base and J dropped 1; count of bases not matched to a gene: 6. This CDR3 region has 16 residues. The germline CDR1 and CDR2 sequences are SGHVS and FNYEAQ. This receptor was taken from a woman between 40 and 55 years old in good health and CMV-seropositive. Sequenced material: PBMCs. The chain combines TRBV7-6 with TRBJ2-5, with 7 bases lining up with TRBD1. The DNA for the CDR3 is TGTGCCAGCAGCTTAGTAGCCGGGACAGTCCAAGAGACCCAGTACTTC. Amino acid sequence: CASSLVAGTVQETQYF. The complete variable domain, with remaining parts taken from reference TRBV7-6 and TRBJ2-5, reads GAGVSQSPRYKVTKRGQDVALRCDPISGHVSLYWYRQALGQGPEFLTYFNYEAQQDKSGLPNDRFSAERPEGSISTLTIQRTEQRDSAMYRCASSLVAGTVQETQYFGPGTRLLVL.